This T cell receptor beta chain stems from a study of blood T cell repertoires in COVID-19. Background on the study: Acute and convalescent COVID-19 specimens originated in the United States, Italy and Spain. T cells, B-cell-depleted T cells, or PBMCs supplied cDNA or gDNA.

The authors' processing: For nucleated cells, counts were estimated from reference gene primer amplification. TCRdb keeps only in-frame clones here, not all; method: immunoSEQ multiplex PCR. D and trimming were read from the DNA, whereas the V and J calls and clone size are those reported in that table. Of approximately 170,000 clones detected, around 80% appear once; the ten largest clones hold 15% to 20%. Individuals drawn from 24 US areas were roughly 18 to 100 years old. Trimming cost V 4 bases and J 4 bases; bases outside gene matches: 4. The CDR3 has 13 residues. In germline, CDR1 is LGHDT, CDR2 YNNKEL (reference sequence).

The rearrangement joins TRBV3-1 (or the pseudogene TRBV3-2) to TRBJ2-7; TRBD1 matches 7 bases. This sequence was found in a woman between 65 and 79 years old in a cohort exposed to, infected with or recovered from COVID-19 (not recorded which). The specimen sequenced was PBMCs or T cells enriched from blood (not recorded which). CDR3: CASSPRQGYEQYF. The CDR3 nucleotides read TGTGCCAGCAGCCCGCGACAGGGATACGAGCAGTACTTC.